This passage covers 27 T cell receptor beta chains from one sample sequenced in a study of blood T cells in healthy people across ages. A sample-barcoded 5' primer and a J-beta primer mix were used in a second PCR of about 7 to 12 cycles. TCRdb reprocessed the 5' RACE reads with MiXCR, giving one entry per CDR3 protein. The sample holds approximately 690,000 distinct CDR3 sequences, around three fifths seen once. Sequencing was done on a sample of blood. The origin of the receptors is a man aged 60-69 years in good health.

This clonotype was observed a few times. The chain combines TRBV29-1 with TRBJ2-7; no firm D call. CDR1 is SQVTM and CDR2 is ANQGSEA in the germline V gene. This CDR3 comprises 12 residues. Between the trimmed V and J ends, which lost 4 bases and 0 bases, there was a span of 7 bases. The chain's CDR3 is CSVGRSSYEQYF. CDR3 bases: TGCAGCGTTGGGCGAAGCTCCTACGAGCAGTACTTC.

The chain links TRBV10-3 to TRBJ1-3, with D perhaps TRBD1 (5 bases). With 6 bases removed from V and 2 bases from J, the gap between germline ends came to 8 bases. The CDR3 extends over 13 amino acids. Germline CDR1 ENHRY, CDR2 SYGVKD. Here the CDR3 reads CAIRGGAGNTIYF. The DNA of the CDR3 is TGTGCCATCAGGGGGGGAGCTGGAAACACCATATATTTT.

The CDR3: CSARGLYNEQFF. The CDR3 coding sequence is TGCAGTGCTAGAGGCCTCTACAATGAGCAGTTCTTC. The V gene is TRBV20-1, the J gene TRBJ2-1, with no clear D. CDR1 DFQATT and CDR2 SNEGSKA come from the germline V gene (reference sequence). Trimming cost V 1 base and J 3 bases, with 4 bases left between them. This CDR3 contains 12 residues.

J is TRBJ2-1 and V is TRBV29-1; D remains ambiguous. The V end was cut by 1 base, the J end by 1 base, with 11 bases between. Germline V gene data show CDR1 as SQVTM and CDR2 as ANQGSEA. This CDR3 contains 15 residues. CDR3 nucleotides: TGCAGCGTTGAAGGGGCAGGATGGTCCTACAATGAGCAGTTCTTC. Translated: CSVEGAGWSYNEQFF.

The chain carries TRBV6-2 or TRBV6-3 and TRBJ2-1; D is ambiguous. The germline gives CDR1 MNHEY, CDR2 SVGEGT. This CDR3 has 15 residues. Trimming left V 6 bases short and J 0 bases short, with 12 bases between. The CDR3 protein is CASSQEPSSYNEQFF. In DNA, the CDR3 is TGTGCCAGCAGCCAGGAACCTAGCTCCTACAATGAGCAGTTCTTC.

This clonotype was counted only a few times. The CDR3 region is CSARNPRRVDTQYF. CDR3 in DNA: TGCAGTGCTAGGAACCCTAGACGAGTGGATACGCAGTATTTT. The V gene is TRBV20-1, the J gene TRBJ2-3; D is unresolved. This CDR3 comprises 14 residues. V lost 3 bases to trimming and J lost 6 bases, with 16 bases between them. Germline V gene sequence: CDR1 DFQATT, CDR2 SNEGSKA (reference sequence).

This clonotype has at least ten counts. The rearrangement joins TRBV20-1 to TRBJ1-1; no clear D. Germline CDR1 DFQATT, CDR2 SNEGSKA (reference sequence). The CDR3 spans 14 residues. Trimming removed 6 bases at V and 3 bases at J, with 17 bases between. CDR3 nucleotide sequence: TGCAGTGCCGAAGGCGTCAGGTCCTACACTGAAGCTTTCTTT. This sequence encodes CSAEGVRSYTEAFF.

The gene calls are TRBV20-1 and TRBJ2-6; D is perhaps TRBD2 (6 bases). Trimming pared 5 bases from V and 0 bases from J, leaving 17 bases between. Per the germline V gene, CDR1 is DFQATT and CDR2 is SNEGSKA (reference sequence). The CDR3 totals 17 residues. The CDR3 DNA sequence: TGCAGTGCTGGAACCGGGACTCATAACTCTGGGGCCAACGTCCTGACTTTC. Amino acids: CSAGTGTHNSGANVLTF.

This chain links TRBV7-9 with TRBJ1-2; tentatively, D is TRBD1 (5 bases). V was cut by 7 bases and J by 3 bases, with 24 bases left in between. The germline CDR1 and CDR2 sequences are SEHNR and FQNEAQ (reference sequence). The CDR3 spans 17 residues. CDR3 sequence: CASTTTRERGWDYGYTF. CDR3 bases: TGTGCCAGCACTACCACTCGGGAAAGGGGCTGGGACTATGGCTACACCTTC.

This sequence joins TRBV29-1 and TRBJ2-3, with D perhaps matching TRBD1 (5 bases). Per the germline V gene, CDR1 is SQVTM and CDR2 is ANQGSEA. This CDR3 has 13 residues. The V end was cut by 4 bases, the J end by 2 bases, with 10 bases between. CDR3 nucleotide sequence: TGCAGCGTTGGGGCAGGGCTCACAGATACGCAGTATTTT. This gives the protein CSVGAGLTDTQYF.

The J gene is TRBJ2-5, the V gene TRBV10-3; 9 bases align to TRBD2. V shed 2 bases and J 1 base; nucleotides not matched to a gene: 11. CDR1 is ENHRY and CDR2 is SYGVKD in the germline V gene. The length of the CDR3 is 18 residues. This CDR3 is CAISEGLSSGGPQETQYF. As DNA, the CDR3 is TGTGCCATCAGTGAGGGGCTTAGTAGCGGGGGACCCCAAGAGACCCAGTACTTC.

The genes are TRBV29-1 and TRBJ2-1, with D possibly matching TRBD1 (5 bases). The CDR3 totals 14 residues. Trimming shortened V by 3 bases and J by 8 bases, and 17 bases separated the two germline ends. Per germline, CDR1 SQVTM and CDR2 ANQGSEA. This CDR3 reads CSVDKQGQLYEQFF. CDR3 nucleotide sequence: TGCAGCGTTGATAAGCAGGGTCAGTTATATGAGCAGTTCTTC.

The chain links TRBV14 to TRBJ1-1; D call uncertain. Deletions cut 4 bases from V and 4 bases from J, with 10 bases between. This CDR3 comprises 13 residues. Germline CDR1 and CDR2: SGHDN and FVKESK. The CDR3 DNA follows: TGTGCCAGCAGCCCCAGGCGGGTCACTGAAGCTTTCTTT. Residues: CASSPRRVTEAFF.

DNA for the CDR3: TGCGCCAGCAGCTCCGGGACTAGCGGGCATCAAGAGACCCAGTACTTC. Translation gives CASSSGTSGHQETQYF. V gene TRBV5-1 combines with J gene TRBJ2-5, with 12 bases identical to TRBD2. Germline V gives CDR1 SGHRS, CDR2 YFSETQ. The CDR3 has 16 amino acids. Trimming cost V 3 bases and J 2 bases; bases outside gene matches: 5.

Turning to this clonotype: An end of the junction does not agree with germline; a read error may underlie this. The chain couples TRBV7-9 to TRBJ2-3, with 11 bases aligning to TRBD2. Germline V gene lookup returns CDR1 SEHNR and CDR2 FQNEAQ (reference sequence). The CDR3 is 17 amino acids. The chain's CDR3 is CACSTGTSGGAADTQYF. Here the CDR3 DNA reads TGTGCCTGCAGCACCGGGACTAGCGGAGGGGCAGCTGATACGCAGTATTTT. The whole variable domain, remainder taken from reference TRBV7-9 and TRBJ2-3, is DTGVSQNPRHKITKRGQNVTFRCDPISEHNRLYWYRQTLGQGPEFLTYFQNEAQLEKSRLLSDRFSAERPKGSFSTLEIQRTEQGDSAMYLCACSTGTSGGAADTQYFGPGTRLTVL.

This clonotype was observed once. CDR3 coding DNA: TGTGCCAGCAGACGCCTGCAGTACTTC. This encodes CASRRLQYF. The chain recombines TRBV25-1 with TRBJ2-5; no clear D. This CDR3 has 9 amino acids. The ends were cut back, 6 bases at V and 11 bases at J, with 7 bases in the middle. Germline values: CDR1 MGHDK, CDR2 SYGVNS.

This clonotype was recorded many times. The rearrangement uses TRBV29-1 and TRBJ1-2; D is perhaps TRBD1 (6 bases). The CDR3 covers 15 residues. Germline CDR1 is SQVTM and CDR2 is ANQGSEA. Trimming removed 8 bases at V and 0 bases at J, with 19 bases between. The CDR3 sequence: CSPGLAGDSNYGYTF. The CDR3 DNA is TGCAGCCCTGGGTTGGCAGGGGATTCTAACTATGGCTACACCTTC.

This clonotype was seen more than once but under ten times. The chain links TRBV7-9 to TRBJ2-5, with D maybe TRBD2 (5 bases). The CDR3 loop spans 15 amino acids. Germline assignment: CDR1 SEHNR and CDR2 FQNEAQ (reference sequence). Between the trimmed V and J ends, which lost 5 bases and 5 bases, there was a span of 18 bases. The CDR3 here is CASSGPTRERETQYF. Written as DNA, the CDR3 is TGTGCCAGCAGCGGGCCGACAAGGGAGAGGGAGACCCAGTACTTC.

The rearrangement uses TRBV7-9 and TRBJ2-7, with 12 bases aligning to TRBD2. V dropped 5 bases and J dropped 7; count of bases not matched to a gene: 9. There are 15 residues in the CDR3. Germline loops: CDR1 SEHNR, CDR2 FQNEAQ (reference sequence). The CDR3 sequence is CASSTLAGGRGEQYF. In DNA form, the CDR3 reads TGTGCCAGCAGCACCCTAGCGGGGGGGCGGGGTGAGCAGTACTTC.

CDR3 region: CASSEGGTVSMAFF. CDR3 bases: TGTGCCAGCAGTGAAGGCGGGACAGTTTCGATGGCTTTCTTT. This sequence joins TRBV6-1 and TRBJ1-1; 7 bases line up with TRBD1. V shed 1 base, J shed 11 bases, and the junction held 10 bases outside the gene matches. The CDR3 has 14 amino acids. CDR1 MNHNS and CDR2 SASEGT come from the germline V gene.

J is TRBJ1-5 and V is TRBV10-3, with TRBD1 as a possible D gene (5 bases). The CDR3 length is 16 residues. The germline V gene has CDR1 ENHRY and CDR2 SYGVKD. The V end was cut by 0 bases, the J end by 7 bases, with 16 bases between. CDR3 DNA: TGTGCCATCAGTGAGTCTTTGCCTCATCAGGGCCAGCCCCAGCATTTT. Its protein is CAISESLPHQGQPQHF.

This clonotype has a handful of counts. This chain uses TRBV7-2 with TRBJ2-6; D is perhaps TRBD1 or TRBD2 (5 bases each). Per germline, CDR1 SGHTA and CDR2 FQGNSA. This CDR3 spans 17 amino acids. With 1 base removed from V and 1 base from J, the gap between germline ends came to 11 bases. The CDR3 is CASSLVSGASGANVLTF. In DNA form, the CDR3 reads TGTGCCAGCAGCTTAGTTTCCGGGGCTTCTGGGGCCAACGTCCTGACTTTC.

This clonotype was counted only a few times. The CDR3 loop is CASSTTSGAYNEQFF. In nucleotides, the CDR3 is TGTGCCAGCAGTACTACTAGCGGAGCCTACAATGAGCAGTTCTTC. The chain uses TRBV27 and TRBJ2-1, with 8 bases fitting TRBD2. Per germline, CDR1 MNHEY and CDR2 SMNVEV (reference sequence). J lost 2 bases, V lost 5 bases, and 5 bases had no gene match. The CDR3 length is 15 residues.

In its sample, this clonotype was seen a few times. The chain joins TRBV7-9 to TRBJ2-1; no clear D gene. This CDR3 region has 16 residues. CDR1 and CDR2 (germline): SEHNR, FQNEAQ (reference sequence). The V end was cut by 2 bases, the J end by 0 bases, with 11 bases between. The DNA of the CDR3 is TGTGCCAGCAGCTTACTCGGGCCTAGCTCCTACAATGAGCAGTTCTTC. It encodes CASSLLGPSSYNEQFF.

DNA of the CDR3: TGCAGTGCTAGAGATCGGGGGTTTGCAAAGCAGTACTTC. As protein: CSARDRGFAKQYF. The chain links TRBV20-1 to TRBJ2-5, with a possible D match to TRBD2 (6 bases). V lost 0 bases to trimming and J lost 11 bases, with 16 bases between them. Germline V lookup: CDR1 DFQATT, CDR2 SNEGSKA (reference sequence). This CDR3 is 13 amino acids long.

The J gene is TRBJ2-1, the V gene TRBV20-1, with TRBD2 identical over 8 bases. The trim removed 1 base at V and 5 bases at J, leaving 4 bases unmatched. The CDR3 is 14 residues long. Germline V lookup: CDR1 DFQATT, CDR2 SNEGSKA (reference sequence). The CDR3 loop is CSARALAGNNEQFF. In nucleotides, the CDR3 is TGCAGTGCTAGAGCGCTAGCGGGCAACAATGAGCAGTTCTTC.

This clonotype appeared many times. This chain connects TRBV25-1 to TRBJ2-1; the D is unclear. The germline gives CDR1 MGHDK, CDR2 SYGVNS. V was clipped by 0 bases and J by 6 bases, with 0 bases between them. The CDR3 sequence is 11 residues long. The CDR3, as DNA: TGTGCCAGCAGTGAATACAATGAGCAGTTCTTC. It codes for CASSEYNEQFF.